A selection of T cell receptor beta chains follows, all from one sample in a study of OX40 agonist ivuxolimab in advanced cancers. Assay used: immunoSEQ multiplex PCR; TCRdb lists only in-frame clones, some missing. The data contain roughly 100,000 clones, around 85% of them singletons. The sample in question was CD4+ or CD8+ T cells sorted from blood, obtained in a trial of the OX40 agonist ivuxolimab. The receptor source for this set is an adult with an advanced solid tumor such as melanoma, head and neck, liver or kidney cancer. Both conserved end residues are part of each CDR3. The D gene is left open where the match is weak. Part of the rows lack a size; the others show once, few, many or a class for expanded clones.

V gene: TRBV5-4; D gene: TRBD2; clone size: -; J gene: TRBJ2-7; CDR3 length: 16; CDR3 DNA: TGTGCCAGCAGGTCACTAGCGGGAGGGATTTGGGGCGAGCAGTACTTC; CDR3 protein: CASRSLAGGIWGEQYF
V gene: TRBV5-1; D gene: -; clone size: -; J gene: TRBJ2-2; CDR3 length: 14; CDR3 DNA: TGCGCCAGCGCCCCCGGATCGAACACCGGGGAGCTGTTTTTT; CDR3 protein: CASAPGSNTGELFF
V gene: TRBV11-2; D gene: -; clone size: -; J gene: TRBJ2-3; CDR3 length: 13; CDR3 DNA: TGTGCCAGCAGCTTAGCACCCACAGATACGCAGTATTTT; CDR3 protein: CASSLAPTDTQYF
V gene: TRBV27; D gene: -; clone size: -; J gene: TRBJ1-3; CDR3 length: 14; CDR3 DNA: TGTGCCAGCAGGGGGGCCGGCTCTGGAAACACCATATATTTT; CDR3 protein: CASRGAGSGNTIYF
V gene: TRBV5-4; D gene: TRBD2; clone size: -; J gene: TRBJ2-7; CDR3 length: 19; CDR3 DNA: TGTGCCAGCAGCTTGATTAGCCTAGCGGGAGAAATGGTAGTTCGCGAGCAGTACTTC; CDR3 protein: CASSLISLAGEMVVREQYF
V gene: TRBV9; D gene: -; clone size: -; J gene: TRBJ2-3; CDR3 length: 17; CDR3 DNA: TGTGCCAGCAGCGTAGAAGGGGGAGTAGGGATCACAGATACGCAGTATTTT; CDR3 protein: CASSVEGGVGITDTQYF
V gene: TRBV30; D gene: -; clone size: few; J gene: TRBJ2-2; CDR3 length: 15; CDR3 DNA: TGTGCCTGGACACCCAGTCCTGGACTCACGGGGGAGCTGTTTTTT; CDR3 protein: CAWTPSPGLTGELFF
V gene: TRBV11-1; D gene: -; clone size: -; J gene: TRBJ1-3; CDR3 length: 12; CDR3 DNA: TGTGCCAGCTCCTACACGGGAAACACCATATATTTT; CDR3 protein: CASSYTGNTIYF
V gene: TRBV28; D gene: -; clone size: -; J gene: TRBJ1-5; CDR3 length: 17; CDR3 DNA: TGTGCCAGCAGTTCTCCGACCCAAGGGGGAACCAAAGAGCCCCAGCATTTT; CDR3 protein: CASSSPTQGGTKEPQHF
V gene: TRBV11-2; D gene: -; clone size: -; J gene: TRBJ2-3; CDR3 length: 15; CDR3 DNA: TGTGCCAGCAGCCTCTACGGCCTCCTTACAGATACGCAGTATTTT; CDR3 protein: CASSLYGLLTDTQYF
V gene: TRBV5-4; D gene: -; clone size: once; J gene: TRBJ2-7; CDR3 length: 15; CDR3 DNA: TGTGCCAGCAGCTTGGGACCGGGACTCGCCTACGAGCAGTACTTC; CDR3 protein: CASSLGPGLAYEQYF
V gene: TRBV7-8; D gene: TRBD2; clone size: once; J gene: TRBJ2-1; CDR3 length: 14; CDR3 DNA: TGTGCCAGCAGCCTCCTAGCGGGAGACAATGAGCAGTTCTTC; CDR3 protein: CASSLLAGDNEQFF
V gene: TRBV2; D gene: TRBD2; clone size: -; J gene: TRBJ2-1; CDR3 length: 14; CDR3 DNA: TGTGCCAGCGGAGCGGGAGGGCCGGGGAATGAGCAGTTCTTC; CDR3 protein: CASGAGGPGNEQFF
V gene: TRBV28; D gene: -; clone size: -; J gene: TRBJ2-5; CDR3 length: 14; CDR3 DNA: TGTGCCAGCAGTTCCGGACAGAGACAAGAGACCCAGTACTTC; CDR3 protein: CASSSGQRQETQYF
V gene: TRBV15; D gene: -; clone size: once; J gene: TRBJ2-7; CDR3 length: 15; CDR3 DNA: TGTGCCACCAGCAGAGATCGGGCACCCTCCTACGAGCAGTACTTC; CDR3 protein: CATSRDRAPSYEQYF
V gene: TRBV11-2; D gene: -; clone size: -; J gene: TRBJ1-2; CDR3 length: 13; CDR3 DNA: TGTGCCAGCAGACCTCCGGGGCCCTATGGCTACACCTTC; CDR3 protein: CASRPPGPYGYTF
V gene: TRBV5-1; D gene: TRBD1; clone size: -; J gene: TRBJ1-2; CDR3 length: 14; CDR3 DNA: TGCGCCAGCAGCCCAGTCACGACAGGGGGCAACTACACCTTC; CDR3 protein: CASSPVTTGGNYTF
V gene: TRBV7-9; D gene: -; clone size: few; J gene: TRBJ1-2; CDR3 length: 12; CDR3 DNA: TGTGCCAGCAGCCCTTGGGTGTATGGCTACACCTTC; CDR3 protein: CASSPWVYGYTF
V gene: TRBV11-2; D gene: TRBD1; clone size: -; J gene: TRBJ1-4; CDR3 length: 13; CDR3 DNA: TGTGCCAGCAGCCAGGACAGGGGGCGGAAACTGTTTTTT; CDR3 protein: CASSQDRGRKLFF
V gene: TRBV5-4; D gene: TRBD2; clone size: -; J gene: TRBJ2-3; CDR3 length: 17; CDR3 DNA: TGTGCCAGCAGCTCACCCGCTAGCGGGAGTGCCGCAGATACGCAGTATTTT; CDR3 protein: CASSSPASGSAADTQYF
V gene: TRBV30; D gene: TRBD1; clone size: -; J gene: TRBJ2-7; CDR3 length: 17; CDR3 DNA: TGTGCCTGGACTAACCCCCGAAGGACAGGGGTAGCCGACGAGCAGTACTTC; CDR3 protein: CAWTNPRRTGVADEQYF
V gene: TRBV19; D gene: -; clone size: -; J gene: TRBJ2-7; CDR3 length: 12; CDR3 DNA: TGTGCCAGTAGTTCGAGGAGCTACGAGCAGTACTTC; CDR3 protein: CASSSRSYEQYF
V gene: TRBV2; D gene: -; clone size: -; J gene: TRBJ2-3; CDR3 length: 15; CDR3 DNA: TGTGCCAGCAGTGATTTGGACTCCTACACAGATACGCAGTATTTT; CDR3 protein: CASSDLDSYTDTQYF
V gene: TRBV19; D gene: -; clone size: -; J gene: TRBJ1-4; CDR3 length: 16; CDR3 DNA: TGTGCCAGTAGGGACGGTCTGAAGCGTGGGAATGAAAAACTGTTTTTT; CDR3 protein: CASRDGLKRGNEKLFF
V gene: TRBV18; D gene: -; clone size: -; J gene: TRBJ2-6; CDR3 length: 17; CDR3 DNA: TGTGCCAGCTCACCCGGAGAGGGGGGCTCTGGGGCCAACGTCCTGACTTTC; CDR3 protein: CASSPGEGGSGANVLTF
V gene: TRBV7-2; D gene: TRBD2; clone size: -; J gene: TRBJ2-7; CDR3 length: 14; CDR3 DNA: TGTGCCAGCAGCTTAGGACTAGCGGGAACCGAGCAGTACTTC; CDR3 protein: CASSLGLAGTEQYF
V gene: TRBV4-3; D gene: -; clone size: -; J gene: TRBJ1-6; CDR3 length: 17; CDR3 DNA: TGCGCCAGCAGCCAAGATCTGGCAGGGTCGGGCAATTCACCCCTCCACTTT; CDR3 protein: CASSQDLAGSGNSPLHF
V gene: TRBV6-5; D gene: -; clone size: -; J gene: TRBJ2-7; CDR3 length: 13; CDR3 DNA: TGTGCCAGCAGGGGCAGAGGGGCCCACGAGCAGTACTTC; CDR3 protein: CASRGRGAHEQYF
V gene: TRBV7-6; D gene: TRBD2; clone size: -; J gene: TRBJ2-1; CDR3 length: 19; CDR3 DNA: TGTGCCAGCAGCCTTCTCCCCGGGACTAGCGGGATAGGGTACAATGAGCAGTTCTTC; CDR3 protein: CASSLLPGTSGIGYNEQFF
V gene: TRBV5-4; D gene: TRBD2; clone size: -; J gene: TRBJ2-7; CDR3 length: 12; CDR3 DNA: TGTGCCAGCAGCTTGGCGGGAGGAGAGCAGTACTTC; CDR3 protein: CASSLAGGEQYF
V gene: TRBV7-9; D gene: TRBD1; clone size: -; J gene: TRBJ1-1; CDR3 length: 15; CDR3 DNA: TGTGCCAGCAGCTTCCCGAGGACAGGGTCCCCTGAAGCTTTCTTT; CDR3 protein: CASSFPRTGSPEAFF
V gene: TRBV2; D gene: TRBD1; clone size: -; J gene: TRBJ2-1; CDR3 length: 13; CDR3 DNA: TGTGCCAGCCCGGACAGGGGATACAATGAGCAGTTCTTC; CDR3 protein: CASPDRGYNEQFF
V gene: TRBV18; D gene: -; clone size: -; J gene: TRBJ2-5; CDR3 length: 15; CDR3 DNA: TGTGCCAGCTCCCCCGCAGGGAGTCGGGGAGAGACCCAGTACTTC; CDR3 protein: CASSPAGSRGETQYF
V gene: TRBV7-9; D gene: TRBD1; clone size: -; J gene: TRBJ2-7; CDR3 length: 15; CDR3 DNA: TGTGCCAGCAGGCCTCTGGGACAGGCACACTACGAGCAGTACTTC; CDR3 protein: CASRPLGQAHYEQYF
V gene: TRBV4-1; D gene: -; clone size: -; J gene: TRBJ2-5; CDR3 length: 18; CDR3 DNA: TGCGCCAGCAGCCAAGATAAAAATGGCGGGAGAGGGGGGGAGACCCAGTACTTC; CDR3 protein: CASSQDKNGGRGGETQYF
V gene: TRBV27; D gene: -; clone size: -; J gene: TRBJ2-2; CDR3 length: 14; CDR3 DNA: TGTGCCAGCAGTTTGTCAGGGTACGGCGGGGAGCTGTTTTTT; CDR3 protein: CASSLSGYGGELFF
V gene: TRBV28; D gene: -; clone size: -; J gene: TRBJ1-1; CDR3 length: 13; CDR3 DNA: TGTGCCAGCAGTGCCACCCTGGGGGCTGAAGCTTTCTTT; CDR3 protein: CASSATLGAEAFF
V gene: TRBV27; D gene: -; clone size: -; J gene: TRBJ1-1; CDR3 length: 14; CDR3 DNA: TGTGCCAGCAGTCCCCTTTACATGAACACTGAAGCTTTCTTT; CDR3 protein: CASSPLYMNTEAFF
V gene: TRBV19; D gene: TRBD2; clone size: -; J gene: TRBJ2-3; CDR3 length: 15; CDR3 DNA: TGTGCCAGTAGTATTCTAGCGGCTAGCACAGATACGCAGTATTTT; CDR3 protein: CASSILAASTDTQYF
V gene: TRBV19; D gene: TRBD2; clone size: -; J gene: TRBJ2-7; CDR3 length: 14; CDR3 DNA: TGTGCCAGTAGTACCCCTAGCGGGAGTTTCGAGCAGTACTTC; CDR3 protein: CASSTPSGSFEQYF
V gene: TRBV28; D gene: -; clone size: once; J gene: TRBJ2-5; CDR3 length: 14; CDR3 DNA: TGTGCCAGCAGTCCCCAGTGGGGGTCGGGGGCCCAGTACTTC; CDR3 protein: CASSPQWGSGAQYF
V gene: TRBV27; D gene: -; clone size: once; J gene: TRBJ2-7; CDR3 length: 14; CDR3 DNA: TGTGCCAGTGCGTCAGGGGGGGGAGTGTACGAGCAGTACTTC; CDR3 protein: CASASGGGVYEQYF
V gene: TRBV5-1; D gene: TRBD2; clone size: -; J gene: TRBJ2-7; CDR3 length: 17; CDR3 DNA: TGCGCCAGCAGCCCTGGAGTGGCGGGAGAGATGGGCTACGAGCAGTACTTC; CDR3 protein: CASSPGVAGEMGYEQYF